The 23 T cell receptor beta chains reported below all come from one sample, sequenced in a study of shared clonotypes between healthy human individuals. Terminally differentiated effector memory CD45RA+ cells were excluded from the naive CD8 cells, which were CD45RO-negative and positively selected for CCR7. Only in-frame clones appear in the TCRdb table, and some are missing; sequencing was by immunoSEQ multiplex PCR. The table shows around 2.1 million clones, with around 93% occurring only once. The sequenced material came from naive CD8+ T cells from PBMCs. The receptors originated from a man in his late teens or twenties in good health. Some clones in this sample may be carry-over from other donors' samples.

This sequence joins TRBV19 and TRBJ2-7, with a tentative D call TRBD2 (6 bases). The ends were cut back, 7 bases at V and 2 bases at J, with 15 bases in the middle. Germline loops: CDR1 LNHDA, CDR2 SQIVND (reference sequence). The CDR3 consists of 14 residues. This chain's CDR3 is CASTGGGPTYEQYF. In DNA, the CDR3 is TGTGCCAGTACCGGGGGAGGTCCCACCTACGAGCAGTACTTC.

This clone has more than one count but fewer than ten. This sequence joins TRBV10-3 and TRBJ1-1, with D tentatively TRBD1 (5 bases). Germline CDR1 is ENHRY and CDR2 is SYGVKD. The V end lost 4 bases, the J end lost 1 base, and 7 bases lay between the germline ends. The CDR3 is 13 amino acids. The CDR3 protein is CAISADKNTEAFF. CDR3 DNA sequence: TGTGCCATCAGTGCGGACAAGAACACTGAAGCTTTCTTT.

This rearrangement joins TRBV11-3 to TRBJ2-7, with 9 positions matching TRBD2. V lost 11 bases and J lost 3; bases outside the gene matches: 8. In germline, CDR1 is SGHNT, CDR2 YENEEA. The CDR3 spans 13 residues. The chain's CDR3 is CAFSRGRDYEQYF. In nucleotides, the CDR3 is TGTGCCTTCTCGCGCGGGAGGGACTACGAGCAGTACTTC.

V is TRBV27 and J is TRBJ2-1, with 7 bases that match TRBD1. J was trimmed by 6 bases and V by 5 bases; bases with no gene match: 13. The CDR3 extends over 16 amino acids. The germline gives CDR1 MNHEY, CDR2 SMNVEV (reference sequence). The CDR3 region has the DNA TGTGCCAGCAGTCCCTCGGCCGGACAGGCCGTCAATGAGCAGTTCTTC. Translation gives CASSPSAGQAVNEQFF.

V is TRBV5-8 and J is TRBJ2-7; 7 bases align to TRBD1. The V gene's germline CDR1 is SGHTS and CDR2 YDEGEE. This CDR3 spans 16 amino acids. Unmatched junction bases numbered 12, after V lost 4 bases and J lost 2 bases. CDR3 sequence: CASSAPGEGTAYEQYF. The CDR3 nucleotides read TGTGCCAGCAGCGCTCCCGGAGAGGGGACAGCCTACGAGCAGTACTTC.

V and J are TRBV5-4 and TRBJ2-7, with 8 bases aligning to TRBD2. Germline trimming cut 2 bases from V and 2 bases from J; bases unmatched to any gene: 0. CDR3 length: 13 residues. Germline lookup yields CDR1 SGHNT and CDR2 YYREEE (reference sequence). The CDR3 region is CASSFSGTYEQYF. CDR3 nucleotide sequence: TGTGCCAGCAGCTTTAGCGGGACCTACGAGCAGTACTTC.

The J gene is TRBJ2-1, the V gene TRBV9; no reliable D call. The length of the CDR3 is 12 residues. V was shortened by 0 bases and J by 9 bases, with 7 bases between the two germline ends. Germline V lookup: CDR1 SGDLS, CDR2 YYNGEE. The CDR3 DNA is TGTGCCAGCAGCGTAGGGTTCAGTGAGCAGTTCTTC. It encodes CASSVGFSEQFF. Based on the CDR3 plus reference TRBV9 and TRBJ2-1, the full variable domain is DSGVTQTPKHLITATGQRVTLRCSPRSGDLSVYWYQQSLDQGLQFLIQYYNGEERAKGNILERFSAQQFPDLHSELNLSSLELGDSALYFCASSVGFSEQFFGPGTRLTVL.

V is TRBV4-1 and J is TRBJ2-1, with 7 bases aligning to TRBD2. CDR1 is MGHRA, CDR2 YSYEKL, per germline. This CDR3 spans 14 amino acids. The V segment lost 8 bases and the J segment 5 bases; nucleotides outside the gene matches: 9. The CDR3 DNA reads as TGCGCCAGCGCCCTGGGAGGGATCGACAATGAGCAGTTCTTC. It is translated as CASALGGIDNEQFF.

V usage is TRBV28 and J usage is TRBJ1-5; D gene unclear. In germline, CDR1 is MDHEN, CDR2 SYDVKM. The CDR3 has 17 residues. V lost 3 bases and J lost 0, with 15 bases in between. The CDR3 DNA follows: TGTGCCAGCAGTTTTGTCCCCGGAGTCCCTAGCAATCAGCCCCAGCATTTT. It codes for CASSFVPGVPSNQPQHF.

The chain employs TRBV7-9 and TRBJ2-1; 7 positions agree with TRBD2. CDR3 length: 16 residues. Germline V gene data show CDR1 as SEHNR and CDR2 as FQNEAQ (reference sequence). V dropped 0 bases and J dropped 7; count of bases not matched to a gene: 9. In nucleotides, the CDR3 is TGTGCCAGCAGCTTAGCGTTCGGCGGGAGCGGAAATGAGCAGTTCTTC. Amino acids: CASSLAFGGSGNEQFF.

The chain is built from TRBV5-8 and TRBJ2-7; no reliable D call. This CDR3 is 12 amino acids long. Germline assignment: CDR1 SGHTS and CDR2 YDEGEE. V gave up 0 bases and J gave up 6 bases, with 7 bases separating them. CDR3 coding DNA: TGTGCCAGCAGCTTGGCGATTCCCGAGCAGTACTTC. Its translation is CASSLAIPEQYF. Together with reference TRBV5-8 and TRBJ2-7, the CDR3 gives the full variable domain: EAGVTQSPTHLIKTRGQQATLRCSPISGHTSVYWYQQALGLGLQFLLWYDEGEERNRGNFPPRFSGRQFPNYSSELNVNALELEDSALYLCASSLAIPEQYFGPGTRLTVT.

V and J are TRBV7-6 and TRBJ2-2; D unresolved. This CDR3 spans 14 amino acids. Germline CDR1 reads SGHVS; CDR2 reads FNYEAQ. Trimming took off 2 bases at V and 6 bases at J, with 10 bases between the two ends. CDR3: CASSLRSHPGELFF. The DNA of the CDR3 is TGTGCCAGCAGCTTAAGGTCTCATCCCGGGGAGCTGTTTTTT. The variable domain in full, completed from reference TRBV7-6 and TRBJ2-2, reads GAGVSQSPRYKVTKRGQDVALRCDPISGHVSLYWYRQALGQGPEFLTYFNYEAQQDKSGLPNDRFSAERPEGSISTLTIQRTEQRDSAMYRCASSLRSHPGELFFGEGSRLTVL.

The chain joins TRBV11-2 to TRBJ1-2; D not resolved. The length of the CDR3 is 14 residues. Trimming pared 3 bases from V and 2 bases from J, leaving 10 bases between. In germline, CDR1 is SGHAT, CDR2 FQNNGV. CDR3 bases: TGTGCCAGCAGCTTTAGTGCGGCCAACTATGGCTACACCTTC. As protein: CASSFSAANYGYTF.

J is TRBJ2-7 and V is TRBV7-9; D could derive from TRBD1 or TRBD2 (5 bases each). Germline loops: CDR1 SEHNR, CDR2 FQNEAQ (reference sequence). V lost 1 base, J lost 2 bases, and 15 bases lay in between. The CDR3 length is 16 residues. CDR3 nucleotide sequence: TGTGCCAGCAGCTTAGAATTGGGACCCCGGCCCTACGAGCAGTACTTC. It translates to CASSLELGPRPYEQYF.

The table lists this clone with a count of one. Within the sample, other DNA sequences also encode this same CDR3. V usage is TRBV30 and J usage is TRBJ1-2, with 10 bases aligning to TRBD1. Per germline, CDR1 GTSNPN and CDR2 SVGIG (reference sequence). The CDR3 runs 13 residues. V was clipped by 0 bases and J by 8 bases; unmatched bases: 3. DNA for the CDR3: TGTGCCTGGAGTGTGGGGACAGGGGTCGGCTACACCTTC. Its protein product is CAWSVGTGVGYTF. The full variable domain, completed using reference TRBV30 and TRBJ1-2, is SQTIHQWPATLVQPVGSPLSLECTVEGTSNPNLYWYRQAAGRGLQLLFYSVGIGQISSEVPQNLSASRPQDRQFILSSKKLLLSDSGFYLCAWSVGTGVGYTFGSGTRLTVV.

V is TRBV5-4 and J is TRBJ2-5; TRBD1 aligns across 10 bases. The CDR3 runs to 15 residues. Germline V CDR1 and CDR2: SGHNT, YYREEE (reference sequence). V lost 4 bases, J lost 3 bases, and 6 bases stayed unmatched. The CDR3, as DNA: TGTGCCAGCAGCGGGCAGGACAGGGGGAAAGAGACCCAGTACTTC. Its protein product is CASSGQDRGKETQYF.

The chain combines TRBV14 with TRBJ1-2, with no clear D. This CDR3 region has 16 residues. Germline V gene sequence: CDR1 SGHDN, CDR2 FVKESK. V was cut by 1 base and J by 4 bases, with 16 bases left in between. CDR3 protein: CASSQAGQQPLYGYTF. The CDR3 nucleotides are TGTGCCAGCAGCCAAGCAGGTCAACAACCTCTCTATGGCTACACCTTC.

This rearrangement joins TRBV12-5 to TRBJ1-3; possibly TRBD1 for D (6 bases). Germline loops: CDR1 LGHNT, CDR2 FRNRAP. CDR3 size: 13 residues. The V end lost 3 bases, the J end lost 4 bases, and 7 bases lay between the germline ends. CDR3 DNA sequence: TGTGCTAGTGGTTTCGGGACAGGAAACACCATATATTTT. Residues: CASGFGTGNTIYF.

The V call is TRBV7-9, the J call TRBJ2-5, with D perhaps given as TRBD1 or TRBD2 (5 bases each). Between the trimmed V and J ends, which lost 2 bases and 1 base, there was a span of 8 bases. This CDR3 region has 14 residues. Per germline, CDR1 SEHNR and CDR2 FQNEAQ (reference sequence). Written as DNA, the CDR3 is TGTGCCAGCAGCTTACTGGGACCCCAAGAGACCCAGTACTTC. Its translation: CASSLLGPQETQYF.

The V call is TRBV30, the J call TRBJ1-1, with a weak D call TRBD1 (5 bases). CDR3 length equals 13 residues. The V and J ends lost 4 bases and 1 base respectively, with 10 bases between them. Germline-derived CDR1 and CDR2 are GTSNPN and SVGIG (reference sequence). CDR3 region: CAWTQGGNTEAFF. CDR3 sequence (DNA): TGTGCCTGGACCCAGGGAGGGAACACTGAAGCTTTCTTT.

This chain links TRBV9 with TRBJ2-7; 7 nucleotides align to TRBD1. The CDR3 runs 14 residues. V trimming: 3 bases; J trimming: 2 bases; junction bases outside the gene matches: 5. Germline V gene lookup returns CDR1 SGDLS and CDR2 YYNGEE. CDR3 bases: TGTGCCAGCAGCGGAGGGGGCCCTCCCTACGAGCAGTACTTC. Translation gives CASSGGGPPYEQYF. The variable domain in full, with the rest retrieved from reference TRBV9 and TRBJ2-7, is DSGVTQTPKHLITATGQRVTLRCSPRSGDLSVYWYQQSLDQGLQFLIQYYNGEERAKGNILERFSAQQFPDLHSELNLSSLELGDSALYFCASSGGGPPYEQYFGPGTRLTVT.

As to this clone: The same CDR3 can be traced to other DNA sequences in this sample. This chain connects TRBV7-9 to TRBJ2-2; TRBD2 aligns across 8 bases. V was clipped by 5 bases and J by 7 bases; unmatched bases: 0. The CDR3 covers 12 residues. Germline CDR1 reads SEHNR; CDR2 reads FQNEAQ (reference sequence). The CDR3 protein is CASSREGGELFF. The CDR3 DNA is TGTGCCAGCAGCCGGGAGGGCGGGGAGCTGTTTTTT.

Note on this clone: Within the sample, other DNA sequences also encode this same CDR3. Here the CDR3 reads CASSLAVGSSYNEQFF. In DNA form, the CDR3 reads TGTGCCAGCAGCTTAGCTGTGGGAAGCTCCTACAATGAGCAGTTCTTC. The chain links TRBV7-9 to TRBJ2-1; D call uncertain. Germline CDR1 is SEHNR and CDR2 is FQNEAQ (reference sequence). V was pared by 0 bases and J by 0 bases, with 9 bases between. The CDR3 spans 16 residues.